The 7 T cell receptor beta chains given below trace back to one sample, sequenced in a study of blood T cell repertoires in COVID-19. Profiled with immunoSEQ multiplex PCR; TCRdb holds only in-frame clones, not every one. The sample lists about 310,000 clones; around 87% were seen once. The specimen was peripheral blood. The receptor source for this set is a woman between 50 and 59 years old who had recovered from COVID-19.

V usage is TRBV15 and J usage is TRBJ2-3; D is perhaps TRBD1 (6 bases). The germline V gene encodes CDR1 LNHNV and CDR2 YYDKDF (reference sequence). Trimming removed 3 bases at V and 2 bases at J, with 18 bases between. CDR3 length: 17 amino acids. CDR3 nucleotides: TGTGCCACCAGCAGGGGGTTTTTTGGGGGCAACACAGATACGCAGTATTTT. As protein: CATSRGFFGGNTDTQYF.

This chain uses TRBV7-3 with TRBJ2-1; 11 bases match TRBD2. Germline lookup yields CDR1 SGHTA and CDR2 FQGTGA. V gave up 8 bases and J gave up 9 bases; unmatched junction bases: 6. The CDR3 is made up of 13 amino acids. As DNA, the CDR3 is TGTGCCAGCTCGTCACTAGCGGGAGTTGAGCAGTTCTTC. This translates into CASSSLAGVEQFF.

The chain combines TRBV10-2 with TRBJ2-7; 12 positions match TRBD2. The CDR3 runs to 14 residues. After removal of 8 bases from V and 0 bases from J, the junction contained 2 bases not matched to a gene. Per the germline V gene, CDR1 is WSHSY and CDR2 is SAAADI. Here the CDR3 DNA reads TGCGCCAGCCGACTAGCGGGAGACTCCTACGAGCAGTACTTC. It encodes CASRLAGDSYEQYF.

CDR3 nucleotides: TGTGCCAGCAGCGCAGGGGGCCCTGGGGGAGGAACCCTCCACTTT. As protein: CASSAGGPGGGTLHF. The chain couples TRBV5-4 to TRBJ1-6; 8 nucleotides agree with TRBD1. The CDR3 runs 15 residues. The ends lost 4 bases at V and 14 bases at J; junction bases unmatched: 14. Germline CDR1 reads SGHNT; CDR2 reads YYREEE (reference sequence).

The rearrangement uses TRBV18 and TRBJ2-2; D perhaps matches TRBD1 (5 bases). The CDR3 contains 15 residues. Trimming took 6 bases from V and 3 from J, leaving 14 bases between them. Germline-derived CDR1 and CDR2 are KGHSH and LQKENI. The chain's CDR3 is CASSLRVAYTGELFF. CDR3 sequence (DNA): TGTGCCAGCTCTCTCAGGGTGGCGTACACCGGGGAGCTGTTTTTT.

This clone was seen once. The chain employs TRBV2 and TRBJ2-7; D remains unclear. This CDR3 comprises 13 residues. V was clipped by 8 bases and J by 0 bases, with 11 bases between them. CDR1 is SNHLY, CDR2 FYNNEI, per germline. CDR3 coding DNA: TGTGCCAGCGGGCCCGATAGCTCCTACGAGCAGTACTTC. Translating gives CASGPDSSYEQYF. The entire variable domain, with the rest obtained from reference TRBV2 and TRBJ2-7, is as follows: EPEVTQTPSHQVTQMGQEVILRCVPISNHLYFYWYRQILGQKVEFLVSFYNNEISEKSEIFDDQFSVERPDGSNFTLKIRSTKLEDSAMYFCASGPDSSYEQYFGPGTRLTVT.

This chain links TRBV9 with TRBJ1-4; D gene uncertain. Germline V gives CDR1 SGDLS, CDR2 YYNGEE. Trimming took off 0 bases at V and 0 bases at J, with 9 bases between the two ends. The CDR3 length is 16 residues. For the CDR3, the DNA is TGTGCCAGCAGCGTAGGGGCAGCCGCAACTAATGAAAAACTGTTTTTT. It specifies CASSVGAAATNEKLFF.